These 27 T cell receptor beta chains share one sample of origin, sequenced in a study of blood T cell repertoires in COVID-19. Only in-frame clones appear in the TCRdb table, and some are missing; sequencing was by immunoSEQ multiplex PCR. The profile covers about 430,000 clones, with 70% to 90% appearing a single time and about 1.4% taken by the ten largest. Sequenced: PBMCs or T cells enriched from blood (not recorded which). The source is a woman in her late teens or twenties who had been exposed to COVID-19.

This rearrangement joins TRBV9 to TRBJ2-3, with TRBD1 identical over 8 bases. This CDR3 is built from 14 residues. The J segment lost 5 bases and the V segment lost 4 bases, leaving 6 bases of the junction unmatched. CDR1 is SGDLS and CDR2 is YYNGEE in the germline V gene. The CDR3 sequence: CASSSGTGLDTQYF. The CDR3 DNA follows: TGTGCCAGCAGCTCCGGGACAGGTTTAGATACGCAGTATTTT.

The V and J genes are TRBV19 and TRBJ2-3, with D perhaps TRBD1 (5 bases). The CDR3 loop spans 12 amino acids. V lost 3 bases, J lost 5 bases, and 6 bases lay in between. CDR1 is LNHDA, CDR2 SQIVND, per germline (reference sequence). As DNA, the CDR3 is TGTGCCAGTAGTATCGACAGAGATACGCAGTATTTT. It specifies CASSIDRDTQYF.

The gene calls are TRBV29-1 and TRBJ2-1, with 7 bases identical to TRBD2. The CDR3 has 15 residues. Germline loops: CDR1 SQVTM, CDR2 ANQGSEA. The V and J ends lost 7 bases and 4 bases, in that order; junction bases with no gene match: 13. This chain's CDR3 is CSAVYVGGDYNEQFF. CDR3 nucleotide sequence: TGCAGCGCTGTTTATGTGGGAGGGGATTACAATGAGCAGTTCTTC.

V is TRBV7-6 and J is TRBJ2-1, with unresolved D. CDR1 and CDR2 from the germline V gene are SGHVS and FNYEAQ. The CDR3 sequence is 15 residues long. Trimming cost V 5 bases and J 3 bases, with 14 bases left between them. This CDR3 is CASSLPWAGYNEQFF. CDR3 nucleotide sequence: TGTGCCAGCAGCCTCCCTTGGGCAGGCTACAATGAGCAGTTCTTC. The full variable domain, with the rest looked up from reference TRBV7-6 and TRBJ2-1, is GAGVSQSPRYKVTKRGQDVALRCDPISGHVSLYWYRQALGQGPEFLTYFNYEAQQDKSGLPNDRFSAERPEGSISTLTIQRTEQRDSAMYRCASSLPWAGYNEQFFGPGTRLTVL.

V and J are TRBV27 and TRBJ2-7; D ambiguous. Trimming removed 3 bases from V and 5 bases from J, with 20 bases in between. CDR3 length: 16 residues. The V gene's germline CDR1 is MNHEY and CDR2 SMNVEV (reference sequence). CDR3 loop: CASSFLSHRLGDEQYF. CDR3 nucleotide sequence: TGTGCCAGCAGTTTTCTGTCCCATCGGCTGGGCGACGAGCAGTACTTC.

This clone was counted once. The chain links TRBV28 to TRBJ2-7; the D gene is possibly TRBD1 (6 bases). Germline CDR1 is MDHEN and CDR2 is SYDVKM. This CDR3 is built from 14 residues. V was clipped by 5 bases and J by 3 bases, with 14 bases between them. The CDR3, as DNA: TGTGCCAGCAGTCGCCCGACAGGTTACTACGAGCAGTACTTC. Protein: CASSRPTGYYEQYF. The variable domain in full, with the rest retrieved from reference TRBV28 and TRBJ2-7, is DVKVTQSSRYLVKRTGEKVFLECVQDMDHENMFWYRQDPGLGLRLIYFSYDVKMKEKGDIPEGYSVSREKKERFSLILESASTNQTSMYLCASSRPTGYYEQYFGPGTRLTVT.

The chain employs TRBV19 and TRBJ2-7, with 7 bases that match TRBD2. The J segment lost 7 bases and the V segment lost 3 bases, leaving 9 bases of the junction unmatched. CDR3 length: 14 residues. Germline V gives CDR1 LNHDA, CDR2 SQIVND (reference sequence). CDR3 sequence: CASSIGGSREEQYF. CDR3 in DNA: TGTGCCAGTAGTATCGGGGGGTCACGGGAGGAGCAGTACTTC. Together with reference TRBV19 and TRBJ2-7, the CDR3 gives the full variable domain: DGGITQSPKYLFRKEGQNVTLSCEQNLNHDAMYWYRQDPGQGLRLIYYSQIVNDFQKGDIAEGYSVSREKKESFPLTVTSAQKNPTAFYLCASSIGGSREEQYFGPGTRLTVT.

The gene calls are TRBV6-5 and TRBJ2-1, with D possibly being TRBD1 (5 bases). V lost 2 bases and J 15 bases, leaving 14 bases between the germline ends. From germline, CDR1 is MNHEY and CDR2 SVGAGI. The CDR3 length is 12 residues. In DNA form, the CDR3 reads TGTGCCAGCAGTTACGTTGGGGCTGGGTGGTTCTTC. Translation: CASSYVGAGWFF.

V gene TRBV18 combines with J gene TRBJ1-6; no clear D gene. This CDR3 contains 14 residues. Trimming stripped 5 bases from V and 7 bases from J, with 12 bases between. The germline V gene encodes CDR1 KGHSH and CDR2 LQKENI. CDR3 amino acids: CASSSRERNSPLHF. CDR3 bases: TGTGCCAGCTCATCTCGGGAGCGGAATTCACCCCTCCACTTT.

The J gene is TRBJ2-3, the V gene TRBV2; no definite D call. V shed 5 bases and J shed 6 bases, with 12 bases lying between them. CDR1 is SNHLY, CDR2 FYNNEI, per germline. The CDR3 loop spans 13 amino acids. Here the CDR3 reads CASSSEVPDTQYF. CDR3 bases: TGTGCCAGCAGTAGTGAGGTTCCTGATACGCAGTATTTT. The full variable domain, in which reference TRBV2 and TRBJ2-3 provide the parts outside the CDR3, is EPEVTQTPSHQVTQMGQEVILRCVPISNHLYFYWYRQILGQKVEFLVSFYNNEISEKSEIFDDQFSVERPDGSNFTLKIRSTKLEDSAMYFCASSSEVPDTQYFGPGTRLTVL.

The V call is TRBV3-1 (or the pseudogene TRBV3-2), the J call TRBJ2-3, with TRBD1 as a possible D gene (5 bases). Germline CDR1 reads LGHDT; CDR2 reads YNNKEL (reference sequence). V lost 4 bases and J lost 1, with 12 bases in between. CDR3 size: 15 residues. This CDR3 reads CASSPQGVGTDTQYF. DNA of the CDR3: TGTGCCAGCAGCCCTCAGGGTGTGGGCACAGATACGCAGTATTTT.

This chain's CDR3 is CASSQGGGGRWDEQFF. In DNA, the CDR3 is TGCGCCAGCAGCCAAGGGGGCGGGGGAAGGTGGGATGAGCAGTTCTTC. The chain employs TRBV4-1 and TRBJ2-1; 7 bases fit TRBD2. Germline V gene sequence: CDR1 MGHRA, CDR2 YSYEKL. The CDR3 sequence is 16 residues long. V lost 1 base and J lost 8; bases outside the gene matches: 11.

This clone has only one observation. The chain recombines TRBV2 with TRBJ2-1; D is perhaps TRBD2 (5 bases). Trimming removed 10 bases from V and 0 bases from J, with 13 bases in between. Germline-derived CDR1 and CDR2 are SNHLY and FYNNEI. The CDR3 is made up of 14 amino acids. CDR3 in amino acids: CAIEDYSSYNEQFF. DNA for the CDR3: TGTGCCATCGAAGACTATTCCTCCTACAATGAGCAGTTCTTC.

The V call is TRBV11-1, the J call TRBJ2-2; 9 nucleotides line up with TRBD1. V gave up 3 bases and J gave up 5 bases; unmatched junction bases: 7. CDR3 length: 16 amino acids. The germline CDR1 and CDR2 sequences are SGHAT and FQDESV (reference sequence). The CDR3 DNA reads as TGTGCCAGCAGCTTTATAACAGGGGGCAGAACCGGGGAGCTGTTTTTT. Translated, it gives CASSFITGGRTGELFF.

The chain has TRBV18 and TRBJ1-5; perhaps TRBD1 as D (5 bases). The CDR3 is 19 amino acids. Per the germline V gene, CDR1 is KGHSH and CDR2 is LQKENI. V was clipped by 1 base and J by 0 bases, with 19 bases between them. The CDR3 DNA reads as TGTGCCAGCTCACCACTGACGGGGGGTGGCCCAGGTAGCAATCAGCCCCAGCATTTT. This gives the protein CASSPLTGGGPGSNQPQHF.

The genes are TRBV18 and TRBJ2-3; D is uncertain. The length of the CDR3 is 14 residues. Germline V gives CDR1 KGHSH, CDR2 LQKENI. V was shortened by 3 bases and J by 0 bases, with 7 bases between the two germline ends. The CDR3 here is CASSPFESTDTQYF. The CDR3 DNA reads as TGTGCCAGCTCACCCTTCGAGAGCACAGATACGCAGTATTTT.

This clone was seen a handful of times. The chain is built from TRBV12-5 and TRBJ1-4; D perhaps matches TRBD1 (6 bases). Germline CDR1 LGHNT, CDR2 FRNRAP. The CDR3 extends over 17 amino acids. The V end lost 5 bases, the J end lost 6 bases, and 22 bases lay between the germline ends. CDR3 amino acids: CASGPAQGRRGDEKLFF. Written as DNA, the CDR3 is TGTGCTAGTGGTCCCGCACAGGGACGGCGCGGAGATGAAAAACTGTTTTTT. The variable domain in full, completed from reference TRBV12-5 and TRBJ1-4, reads DARVTQTPRHKVTEMGQEVTMRCQPILGHNTVFWYRQTMMQGLELLAYFRNRAPLDDSGMPKDRFSAEMPDATLATLKIQPSEPRDSAVYFCASGPAQGRRGDEKLFFGSGTQLSVL.

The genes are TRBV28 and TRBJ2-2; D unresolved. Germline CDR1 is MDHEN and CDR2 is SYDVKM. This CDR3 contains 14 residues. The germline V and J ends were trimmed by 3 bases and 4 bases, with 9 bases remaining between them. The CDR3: CASSLSISTGELFF. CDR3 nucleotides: TGTGCCAGCAGTTTGTCTATCTCCACCGGGGAGCTGTTTTTT.

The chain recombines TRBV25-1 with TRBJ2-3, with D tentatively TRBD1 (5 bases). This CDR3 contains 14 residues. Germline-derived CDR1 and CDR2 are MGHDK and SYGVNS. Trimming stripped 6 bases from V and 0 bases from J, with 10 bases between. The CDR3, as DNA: TGTGCCAGCAGCCTAGGGGTTAGCACAGATACGCAGTATTTT. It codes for CASSLGVSTDTQYF.

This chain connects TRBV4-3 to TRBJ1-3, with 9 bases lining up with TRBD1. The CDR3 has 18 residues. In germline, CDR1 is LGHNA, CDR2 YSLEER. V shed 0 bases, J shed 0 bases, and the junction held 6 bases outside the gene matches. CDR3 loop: CASSQDSDRGYSGNTIYF. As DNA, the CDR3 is TGCGCCAGCAGCCAAGATTCGGACAGGGGATACTCTGGAAACACCATATATTTT.

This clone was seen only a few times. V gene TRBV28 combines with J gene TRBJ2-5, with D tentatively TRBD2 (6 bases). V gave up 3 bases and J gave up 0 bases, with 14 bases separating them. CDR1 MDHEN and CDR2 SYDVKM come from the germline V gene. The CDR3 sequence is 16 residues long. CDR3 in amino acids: CASSLVGGAYQETQYF. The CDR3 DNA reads TGTGCCAGCAGTTTGGTCGGGGGAGCGTACCAAGAGACCCAGTACTTC.

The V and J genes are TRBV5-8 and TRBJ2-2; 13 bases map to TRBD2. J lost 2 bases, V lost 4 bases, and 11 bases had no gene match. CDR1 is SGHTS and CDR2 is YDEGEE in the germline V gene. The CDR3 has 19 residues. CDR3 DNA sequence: TGTGCCAGCAGCGCGGCAGGACTAGCGGGAGTATATAACACCGGGGAGCTGTTTTTT. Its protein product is CASSAAGLAGVYNTGELFF.

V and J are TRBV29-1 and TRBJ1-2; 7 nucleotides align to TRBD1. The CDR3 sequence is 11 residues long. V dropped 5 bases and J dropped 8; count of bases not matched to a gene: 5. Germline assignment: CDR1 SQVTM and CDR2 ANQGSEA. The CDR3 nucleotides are TGCAGCGTTTCCCAGGGGGTCGGCTACACCTTC. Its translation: CSVSQGVGYTF.

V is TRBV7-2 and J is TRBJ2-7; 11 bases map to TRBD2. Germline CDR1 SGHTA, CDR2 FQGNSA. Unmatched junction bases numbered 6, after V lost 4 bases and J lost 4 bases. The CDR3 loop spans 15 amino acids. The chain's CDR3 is CASSWGLAVRYEQYF. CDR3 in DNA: TGTGCCAGCAGCTGGGGACTAGCGGTGAGATACGAGCAGTACTTC.

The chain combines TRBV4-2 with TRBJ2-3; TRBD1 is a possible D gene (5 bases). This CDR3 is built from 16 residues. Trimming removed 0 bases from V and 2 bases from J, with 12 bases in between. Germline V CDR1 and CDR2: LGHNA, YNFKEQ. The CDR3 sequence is CASSQDRGILTDTQYF. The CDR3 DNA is TGTGCCAGCAGCCAAGATAGGGGTATACTCACAGATACGCAGTATTTT.

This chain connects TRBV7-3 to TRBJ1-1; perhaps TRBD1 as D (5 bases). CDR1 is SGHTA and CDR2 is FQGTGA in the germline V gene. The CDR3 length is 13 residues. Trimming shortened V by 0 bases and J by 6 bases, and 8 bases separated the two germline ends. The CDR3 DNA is TGTGCCAGCAGCTTAACAGGGGCCGCTGAAGCTTTCTTT. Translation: CASSLTGAAEAFF.

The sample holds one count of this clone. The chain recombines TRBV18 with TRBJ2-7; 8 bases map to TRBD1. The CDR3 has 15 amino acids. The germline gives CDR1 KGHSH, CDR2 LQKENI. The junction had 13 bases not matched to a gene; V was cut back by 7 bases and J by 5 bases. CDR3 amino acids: CASLDRQGATNEQYF. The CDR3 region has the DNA TGTGCCAGCTTAGACCGTCAGGGGGCTACGAACGAGCAGTACTTC.